This TCR beta chain was recorded in a study of T cells in Graves' hyperthyroidism and ophthalmopathy. CDR3 length: 16 residues. Germline V gene sequence: CDR1 DFQATT, CDR2 SNEGSKA (reference sequence). V was cut by 3 bases and J by 0 bases, with 14 bases left in between. The sample holds many counts of this clonotype. The study left out patients who had uncontrolled infection, other autoimmune disease, pregnancy or lactation. RNA transcripts were the template for amplifying TCR beta CDR3 regions. The HTBI primer set was used in a first-round RT-PCR of the TCR CDR3. TCRdb recomputed calls from the multiplex PCR reads with MiXCR, one row per CDR3 protein. The sample comprises 530,000 or so distinct CDR3 sequences, about 45% of which are singletons, and 7.5% to 8.5% rests with the top ten.

Sequencing was performed on peripheral blood or thyroid tissue (not recorded which). This sequence was found in a woman in her late teens or twenties with Graves' hyperthyroidism. The chain combines TRBV20-1 with TRBJ2-2, with a tentative D call TRBD2 (5 bases). The CDR3 protein is CSASGLPPANTGELFF. The CDR3 nucleotides are TGCAGTGCTAGCGGACTTCCCCCCGCGAACACCGGGGAGCTGTTTTTT.